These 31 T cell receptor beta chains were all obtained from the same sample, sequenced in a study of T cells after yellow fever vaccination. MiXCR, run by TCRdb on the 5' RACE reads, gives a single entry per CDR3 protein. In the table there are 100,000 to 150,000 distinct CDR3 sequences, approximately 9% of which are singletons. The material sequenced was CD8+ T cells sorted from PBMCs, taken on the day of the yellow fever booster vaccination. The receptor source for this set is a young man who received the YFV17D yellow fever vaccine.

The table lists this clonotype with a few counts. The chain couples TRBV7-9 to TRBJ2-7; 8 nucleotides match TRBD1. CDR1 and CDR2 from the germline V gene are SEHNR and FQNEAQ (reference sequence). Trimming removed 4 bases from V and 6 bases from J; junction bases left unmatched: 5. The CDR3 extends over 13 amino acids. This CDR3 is CASSYADRGEQYV. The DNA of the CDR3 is TGTGCCAGCAGCTACGCCGACAGGGGCGAGCAGTACGTC.

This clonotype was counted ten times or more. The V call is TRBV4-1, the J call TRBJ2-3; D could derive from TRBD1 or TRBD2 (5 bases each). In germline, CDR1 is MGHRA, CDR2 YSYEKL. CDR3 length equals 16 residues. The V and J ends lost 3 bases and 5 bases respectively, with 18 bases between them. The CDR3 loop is CASSQRTGTPGDTQYF. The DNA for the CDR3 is TGCGCCAGCAGCCAGAGAACGGGGACGCCGGGAGATACGCAGTATTTT.

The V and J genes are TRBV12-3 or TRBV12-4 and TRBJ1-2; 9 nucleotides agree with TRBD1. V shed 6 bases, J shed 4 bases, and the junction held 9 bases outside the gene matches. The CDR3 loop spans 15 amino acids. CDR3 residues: CASSRGTGPLYGYTF. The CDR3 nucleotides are TGTGCCAGCAGCCGTGGGACAGGGCCCCTCTATGGCTACACCTTC.

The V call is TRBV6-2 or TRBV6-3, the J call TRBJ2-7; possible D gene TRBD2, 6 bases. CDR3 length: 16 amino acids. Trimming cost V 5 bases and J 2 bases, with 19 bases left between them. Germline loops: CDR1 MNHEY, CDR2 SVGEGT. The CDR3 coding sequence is TGTGCCAGCAGTCCGGGGGTCCTAGACAGCCCCTACGAGCAGTACTTC. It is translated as CASSPGVLDSPYEQYF.

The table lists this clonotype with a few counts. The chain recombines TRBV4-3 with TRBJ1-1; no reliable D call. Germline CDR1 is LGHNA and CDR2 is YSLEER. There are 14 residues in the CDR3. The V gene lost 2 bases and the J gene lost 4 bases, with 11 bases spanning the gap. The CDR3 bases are TGCGCCAGCAGCCAAAGGTTGGGCGGCACTGAAGCTTTCTTT. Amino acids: CASSQRLGGTEAFF.

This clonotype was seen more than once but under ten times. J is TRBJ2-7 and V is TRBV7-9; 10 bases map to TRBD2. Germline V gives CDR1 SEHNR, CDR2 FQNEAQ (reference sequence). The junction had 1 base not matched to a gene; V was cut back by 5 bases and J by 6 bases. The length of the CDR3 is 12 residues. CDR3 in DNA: TGTGCCAGCAGCCCTAGCGGGGGCGAGCAGTACTTC. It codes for CASSPSGGEQYF.

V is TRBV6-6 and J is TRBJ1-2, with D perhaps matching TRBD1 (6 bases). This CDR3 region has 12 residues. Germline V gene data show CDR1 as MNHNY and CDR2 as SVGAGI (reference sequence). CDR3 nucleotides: TGTGCAGCCCGGGGGCTAGACTATGGCTACACCTTC. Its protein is CAARGLDYGYTF.

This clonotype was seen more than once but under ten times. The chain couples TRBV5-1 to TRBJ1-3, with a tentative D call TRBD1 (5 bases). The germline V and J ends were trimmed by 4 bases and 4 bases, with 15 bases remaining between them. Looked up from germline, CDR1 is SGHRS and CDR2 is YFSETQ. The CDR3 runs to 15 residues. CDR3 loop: CASSQPQAFGNTIYF. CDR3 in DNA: TGCGCCAGCAGCCAACCACAGGCTTTCGGAAACACCATATATTTT.

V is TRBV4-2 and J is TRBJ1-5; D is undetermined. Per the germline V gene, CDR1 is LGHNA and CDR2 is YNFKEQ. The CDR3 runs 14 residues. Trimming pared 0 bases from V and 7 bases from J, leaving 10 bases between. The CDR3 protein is CASSQEVLIQPQHF. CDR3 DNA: TGTGCCAGCAGCCAAGAAGTCCTGATCCAGCCCCAGCATTTT.

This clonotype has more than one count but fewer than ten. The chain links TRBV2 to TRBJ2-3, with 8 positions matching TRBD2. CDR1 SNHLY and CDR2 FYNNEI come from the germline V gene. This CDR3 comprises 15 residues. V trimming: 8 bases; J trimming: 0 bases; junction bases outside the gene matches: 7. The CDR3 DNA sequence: TGTGCCAGCGAGGGCGCGGGGGGAAGCACAGATACGCAGTATTTT. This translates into CASEGAGGSTDTQYF.

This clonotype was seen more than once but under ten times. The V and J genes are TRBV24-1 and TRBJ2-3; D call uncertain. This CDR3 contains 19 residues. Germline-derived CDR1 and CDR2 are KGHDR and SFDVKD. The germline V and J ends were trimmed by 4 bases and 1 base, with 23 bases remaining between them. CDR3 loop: CATSDPTPTPIIGTDTQYF. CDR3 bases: TGTGCCACCAGTGACCCCACACCGACACCGATAATTGGCACAGATACGCAGTATTTT.

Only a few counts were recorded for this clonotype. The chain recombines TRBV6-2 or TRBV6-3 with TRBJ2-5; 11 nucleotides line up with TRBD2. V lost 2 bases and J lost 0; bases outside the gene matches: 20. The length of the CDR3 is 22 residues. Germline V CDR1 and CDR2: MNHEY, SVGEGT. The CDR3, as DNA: TGTGCCAGCAGTTACCCGATCTCATTCGTCCCTAGCGGGGGGCCGTACCAAGAGACCCAGTACTTC. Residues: CASSYPISFVPSGGPYQETQYF.

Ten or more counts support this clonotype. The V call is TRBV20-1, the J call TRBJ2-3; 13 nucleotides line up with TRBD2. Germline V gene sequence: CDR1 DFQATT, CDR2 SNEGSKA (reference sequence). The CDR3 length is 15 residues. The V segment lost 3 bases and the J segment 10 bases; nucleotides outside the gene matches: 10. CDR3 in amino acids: CSARHWTSGGPAQYF. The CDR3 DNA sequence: TGCAGTGCTAGGCATTGGACTAGCGGGGGCCCTGCGCAGTATTTT.

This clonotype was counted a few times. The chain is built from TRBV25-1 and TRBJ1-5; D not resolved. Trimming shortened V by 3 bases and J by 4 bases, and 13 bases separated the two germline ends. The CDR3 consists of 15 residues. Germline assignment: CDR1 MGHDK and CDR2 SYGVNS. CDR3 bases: TGTGCCAGCAGTGATTGGGGAACGGGGAATCAGCCCCAGCATTTT. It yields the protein CASSDWGTGNQPQHF.

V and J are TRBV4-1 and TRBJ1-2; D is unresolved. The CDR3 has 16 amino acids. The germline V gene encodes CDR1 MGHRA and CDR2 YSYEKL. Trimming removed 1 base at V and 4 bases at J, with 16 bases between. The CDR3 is CASSQGSAGSIYGYTF. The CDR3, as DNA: TGCGCCAGCAGCCAAGGCAGCGCGGGGAGCATCTATGGCTACACCTTC.

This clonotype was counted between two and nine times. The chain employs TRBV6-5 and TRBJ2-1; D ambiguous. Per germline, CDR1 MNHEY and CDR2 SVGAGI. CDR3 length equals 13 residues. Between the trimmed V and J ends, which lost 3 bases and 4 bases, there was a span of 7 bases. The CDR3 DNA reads TGTGCCAGCAGTTATGGTCTATACAATGAGCAGTTCTTC. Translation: CASSYGLYNEQFF.

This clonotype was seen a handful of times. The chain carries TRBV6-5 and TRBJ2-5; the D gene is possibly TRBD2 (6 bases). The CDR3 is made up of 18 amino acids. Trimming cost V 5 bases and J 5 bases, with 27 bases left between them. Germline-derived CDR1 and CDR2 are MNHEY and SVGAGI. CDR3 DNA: TGTGCCAGCAGTGCCTTCTGGGAGGTTAGCGGCGTTCGGGAGACCCAGTACTTC. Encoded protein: CASSAFWEVSGVRETQYF.

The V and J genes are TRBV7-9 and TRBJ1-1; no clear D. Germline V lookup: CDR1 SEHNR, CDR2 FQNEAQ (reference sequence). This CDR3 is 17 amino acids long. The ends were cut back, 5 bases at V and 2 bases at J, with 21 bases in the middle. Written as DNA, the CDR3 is TGTGCCAGCAGCAAAGTCCCCGGACCATACTCAAACACTGAAGCTTTCTTT. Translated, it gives CASSKVPGPYSNTEAFF.

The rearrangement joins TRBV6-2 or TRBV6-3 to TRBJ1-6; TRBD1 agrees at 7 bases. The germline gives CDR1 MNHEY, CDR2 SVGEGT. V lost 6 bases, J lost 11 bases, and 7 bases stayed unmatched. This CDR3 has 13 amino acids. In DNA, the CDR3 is TGTGCCAGCAGGCCAGGGGGGGGCCCACCCCTCCACTTT. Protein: CASRPGGGPPLHF.

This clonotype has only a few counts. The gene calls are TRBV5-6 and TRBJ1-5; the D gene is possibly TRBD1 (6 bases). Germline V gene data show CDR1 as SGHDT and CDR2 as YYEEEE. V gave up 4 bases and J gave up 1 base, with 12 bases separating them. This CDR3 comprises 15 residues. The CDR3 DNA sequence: TGTGCCAGCAGCAAGACGGACAGCAGCAATCAGCCCCAGCATTTT. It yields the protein CASSKTDSSNQPQHF.

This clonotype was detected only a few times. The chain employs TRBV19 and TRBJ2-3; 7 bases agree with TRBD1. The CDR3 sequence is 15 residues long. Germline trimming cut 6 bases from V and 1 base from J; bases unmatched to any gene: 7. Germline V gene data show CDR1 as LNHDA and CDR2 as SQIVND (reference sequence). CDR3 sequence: CASRIPGTGTDTQYF. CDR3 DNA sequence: TGTGCCAGTAGAATCCCGGGGACAGGCACAGATACGCAGTATTTT.

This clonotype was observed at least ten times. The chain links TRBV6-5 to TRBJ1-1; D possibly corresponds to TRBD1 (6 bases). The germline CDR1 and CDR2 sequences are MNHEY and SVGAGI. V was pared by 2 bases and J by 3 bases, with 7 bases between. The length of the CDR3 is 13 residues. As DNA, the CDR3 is TGTGCCAGCAGTTACAGGGGGGACACTGAAGCTTTCTTT. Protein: CASSYRGDTEAFF.

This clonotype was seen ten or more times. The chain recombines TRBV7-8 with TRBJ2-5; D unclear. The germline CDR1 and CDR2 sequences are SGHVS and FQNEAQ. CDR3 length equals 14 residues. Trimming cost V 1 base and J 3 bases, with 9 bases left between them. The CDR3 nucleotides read TGTGCCAGCAGCTTAGTGAACAGAGAAGAGACCCAGTACTTC. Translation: CASSLVNREETQYF.

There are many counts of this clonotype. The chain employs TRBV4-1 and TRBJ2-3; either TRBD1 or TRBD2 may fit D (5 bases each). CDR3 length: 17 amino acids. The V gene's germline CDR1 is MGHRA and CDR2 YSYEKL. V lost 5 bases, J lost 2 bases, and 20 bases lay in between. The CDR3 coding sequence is TGCGCCAGCAGCATAAGGAGGTGGGGCGCCCCCACAGATACGCAGTATTTT. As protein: CASSIRRWGAPTDTQYF.

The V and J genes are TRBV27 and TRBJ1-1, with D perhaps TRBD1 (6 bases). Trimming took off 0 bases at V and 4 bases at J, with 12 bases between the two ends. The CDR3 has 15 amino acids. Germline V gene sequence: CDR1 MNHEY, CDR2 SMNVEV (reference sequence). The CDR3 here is CASSLSIQGGTEAFF. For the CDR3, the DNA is TGTGCCAGCAGTTTATCGATACAGGGAGGCACTGAAGCTTTCTTT.

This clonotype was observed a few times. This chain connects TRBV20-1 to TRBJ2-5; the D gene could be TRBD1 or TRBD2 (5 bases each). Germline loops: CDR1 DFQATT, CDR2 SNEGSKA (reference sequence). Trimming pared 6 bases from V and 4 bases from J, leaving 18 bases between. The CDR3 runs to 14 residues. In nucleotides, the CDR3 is TGCAGTGCACCGAGGGACGGGGTGCGAGAGACCCAGTACTTC. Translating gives CSAPRDGVRETQYF.

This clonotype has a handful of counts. CDR3 nucleotide sequence: TGTGCCAGCAGCGTAGAAGGGGGAGTCCCCTACGAGCAGTACTTC. It is translated as CASSVEGGVPYEQYF. The V and J genes are TRBV9 and TRBJ2-7; D is possibly TRBD1 (6 bases). The CDR3 loop spans 15 amino acids. V was clipped by 0 bases and J by 2 bases, with 12 bases between them. The germline CDR1 and CDR2 sequences are SGDLS and YYNGEE.

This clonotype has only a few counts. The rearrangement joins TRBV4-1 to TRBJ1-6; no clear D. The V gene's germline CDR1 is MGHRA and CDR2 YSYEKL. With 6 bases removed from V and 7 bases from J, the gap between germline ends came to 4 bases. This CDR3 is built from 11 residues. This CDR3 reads CASSQNSPLHF. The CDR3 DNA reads TGCGCCAGCAGTCAGAATTCACCCCTCCACTTT.

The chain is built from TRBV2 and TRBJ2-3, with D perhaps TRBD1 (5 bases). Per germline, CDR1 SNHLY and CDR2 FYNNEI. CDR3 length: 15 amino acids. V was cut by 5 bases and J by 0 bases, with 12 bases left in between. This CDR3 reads CASSPAGPSTDTQYF. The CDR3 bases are TGTGCCAGCAGTCCGGCAGGGCCTAGCACAGATACGCAGTATTTT.

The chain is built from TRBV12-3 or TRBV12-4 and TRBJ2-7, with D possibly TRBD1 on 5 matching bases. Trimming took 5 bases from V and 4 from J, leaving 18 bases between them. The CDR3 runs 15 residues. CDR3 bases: TGTGCCAGCAGTAAAGACAGCCAACCTGGGTACGAGCAGTACTTC. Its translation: CASSKDSQPGYEQYF.

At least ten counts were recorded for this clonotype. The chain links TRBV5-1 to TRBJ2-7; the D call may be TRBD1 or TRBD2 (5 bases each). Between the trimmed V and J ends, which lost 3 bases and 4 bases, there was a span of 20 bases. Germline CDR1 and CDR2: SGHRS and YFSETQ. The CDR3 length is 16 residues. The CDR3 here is CASSSQPGPRAYEQYF. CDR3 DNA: TGCGCCAGCAGCTCACAACCGGGACCGAGAGCTTACGAGCAGTACTTC.